This T cell receptor (beta chain) came from a study of T cells in Graves' hyperthyroidism and ophthalmopathy. RNA transcripts yielded amplified TCR beta CDR3 regions. During a first-round RT-PCR of the TCR CDR3, the HTBI primer set was used. Each CDR3 protein gets one entry after TCRdb re-called the multiplex PCR reads with MiXCR. The sample lists 250,000 to 300,000 distinct CDR3 sequences; around 15% were seen once. This CDR3 spans 13 amino acids. Germline CDR1 and CDR2: MNHNS and SASEGT. V lost 7 bases, J lost 12 bases, and 21 bases lay in between. Broader study findings: Among thyroid clonotypes expanded above 0.001, most also appeared in blood.

A few counts support this clonotype. What it recognizes is unknown. Sequencing input: blood. The chain recombines TRBV6-1 with TRBJ1-1; a weak D match, TRBD1 (6 bases). The clonotype originates from a woman aged 55-70 years with Graves' ophthalmopathy. The CDR3 bases are TGTGCCAGCACCCGCCCGATTGACAGGAAGACTTTCTTT. Protein sequence: CASTRPIDRKTFF.